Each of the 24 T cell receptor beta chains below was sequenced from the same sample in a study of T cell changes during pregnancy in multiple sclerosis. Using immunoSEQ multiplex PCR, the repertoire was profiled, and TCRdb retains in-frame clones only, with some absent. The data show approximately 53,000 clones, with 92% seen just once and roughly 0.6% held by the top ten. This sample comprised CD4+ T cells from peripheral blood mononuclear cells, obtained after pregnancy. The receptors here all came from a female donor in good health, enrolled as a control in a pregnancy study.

CDR3 sequence reads: CASSPGSGKYNEQFF. The CDR3 DNA sequence: TGTGCCAGCAGCCCCGGGTCAGGGAAATACAATGAGCAGTTCTTC. This chain joins TRBV6-6 and TRBJ2-1, with D possibly being TRBD1 (5 bases). Trimming removed 6 bases at V and 4 bases at J, with 16 bases between. Germline CDR1 reads MNHNY; CDR2 reads SVGAGI (reference sequence). There are 15 residues in the CDR3.

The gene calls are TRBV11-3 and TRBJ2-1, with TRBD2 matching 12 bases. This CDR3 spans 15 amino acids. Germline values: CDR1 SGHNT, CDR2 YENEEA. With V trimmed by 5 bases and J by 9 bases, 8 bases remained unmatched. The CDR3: CASSTLAGGLREQFF. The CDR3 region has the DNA TGTGCCAGCAGCACCCTAGCGGGGGGGCTGCGTGAGCAGTTCTTC.

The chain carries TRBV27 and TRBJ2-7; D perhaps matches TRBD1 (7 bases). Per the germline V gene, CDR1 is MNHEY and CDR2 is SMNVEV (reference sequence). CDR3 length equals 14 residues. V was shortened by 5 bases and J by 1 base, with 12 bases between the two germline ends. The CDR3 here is CASSLQGGSYEQYF. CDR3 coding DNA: TGTGCCAGCAGTCTGCAGGGGGGATCCTACGAGCAGTACTTC.

CDR3 region: CAGTGSGDGYTF. The CDR3 DNA reads as TGTGCCGGAACAGGTTCAGGGGATGGCTACACCTTC. The chain combines TRBV30 with TRBJ1-2, with D perhaps matching TRBD1 (6 bases). The germline V gene encodes CDR1 GTSNPN and CDR2 SVGIG (reference sequence). Trimming shortened V by 8 bases and J by 6 bases, and 16 bases separated the two germline ends. The CDR3 length is 12 residues.

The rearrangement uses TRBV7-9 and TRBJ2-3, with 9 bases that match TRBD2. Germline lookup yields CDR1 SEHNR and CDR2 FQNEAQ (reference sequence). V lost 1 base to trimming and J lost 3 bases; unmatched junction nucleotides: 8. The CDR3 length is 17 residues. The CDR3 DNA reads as TGTGCCAGCAGCTTAGGTCTCGCTAGCGGGGATACAGATACGCAGTATTTT. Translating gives CASSLGLASGDTDTQYF.

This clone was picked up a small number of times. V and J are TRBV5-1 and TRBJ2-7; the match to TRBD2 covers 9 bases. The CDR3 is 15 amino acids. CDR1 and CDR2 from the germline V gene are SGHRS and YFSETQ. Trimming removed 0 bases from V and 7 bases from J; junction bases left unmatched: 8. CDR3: CASSLGRGGAGEQYF. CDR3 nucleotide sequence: TGCGCCAGCAGCTTGGGTCGCGGGGGGGCGGGGGAGCAGTACTTC. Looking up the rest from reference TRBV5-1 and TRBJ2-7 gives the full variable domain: KAGVTQTPRYLIKTRGQQVTLSCSPISGHRSVSWYQQTPGQGLQFLFEYFSETQRNKGNFPGRFSGRQFSNSRSEMNVSTLELGDSALYLCASSLGRGGAGEQYFGPGTRLTVT.

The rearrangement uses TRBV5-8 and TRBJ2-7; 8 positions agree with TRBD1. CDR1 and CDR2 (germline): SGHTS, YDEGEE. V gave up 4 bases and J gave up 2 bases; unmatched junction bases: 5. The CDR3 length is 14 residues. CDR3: CASSIPTGAYEQYF. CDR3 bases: TGTGCCAGCAGCATACCGACAGGGGCCTACGAGCAGTACTTC. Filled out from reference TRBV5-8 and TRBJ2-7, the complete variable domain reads EAGVTQSPTHLIKTRGQQATLRCSPISGHTSVYWYQQALGLGLQFLLWYDEGEERNRGNFPPRFSGRQFPNYSSELNVNALELEDSALYLCASSIPTGAYEQYFGPGTRLTVT.

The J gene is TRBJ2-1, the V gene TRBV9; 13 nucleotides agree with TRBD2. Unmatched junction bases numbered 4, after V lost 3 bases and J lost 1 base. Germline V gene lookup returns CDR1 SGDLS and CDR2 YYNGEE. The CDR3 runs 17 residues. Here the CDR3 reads CASSGTSGSGSYNEQFF. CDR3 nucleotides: TGTGCCAGCAGCGGGACTAGCGGGAGTGGGTCCTACAATGAGCAGTTCTTC.

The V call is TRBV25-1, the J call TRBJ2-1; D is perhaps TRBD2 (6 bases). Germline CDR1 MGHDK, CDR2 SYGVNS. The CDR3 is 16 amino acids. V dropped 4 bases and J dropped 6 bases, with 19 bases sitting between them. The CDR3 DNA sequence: TGTGCCAGCAGTGTTCGGGGGATTGGGATTCTCAATGAGCAGTTCTTC. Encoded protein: CASSVRGIGILNEQFF.

The CDR3 spells CASRRGLANYGYTF. CDR3 DNA: TGCGCCAGCCGTAGAGGGCTGGCTAACTATGGCTACACCTTC. This rearrangement joins TRBV10-1 to TRBJ1-2, with D unresolved. V lost 8 bases and J lost 0, with 13 bases in between. Germline V lookup: CDR1 WNHNN, CDR2 SYGVQD (reference sequence). The CDR3 totals 14 residues.

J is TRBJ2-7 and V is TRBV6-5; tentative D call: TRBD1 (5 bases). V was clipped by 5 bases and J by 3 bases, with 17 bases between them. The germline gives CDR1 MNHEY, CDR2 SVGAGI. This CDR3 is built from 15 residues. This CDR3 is CASSVAGSVGYEQYF. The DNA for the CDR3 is TGTGCCAGCAGTGTTGCAGGGTCAGTGGGCTACGAGCAGTACTTC.

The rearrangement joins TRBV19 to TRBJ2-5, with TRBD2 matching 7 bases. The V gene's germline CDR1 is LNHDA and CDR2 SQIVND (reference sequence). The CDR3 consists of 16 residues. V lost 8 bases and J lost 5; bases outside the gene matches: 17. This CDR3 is CASGQLRGSGSETQYF. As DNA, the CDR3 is TGTGCCAGTGGTCAGCTTCGCGGGAGTGGTAGTGAGACCCAGTACTTC.

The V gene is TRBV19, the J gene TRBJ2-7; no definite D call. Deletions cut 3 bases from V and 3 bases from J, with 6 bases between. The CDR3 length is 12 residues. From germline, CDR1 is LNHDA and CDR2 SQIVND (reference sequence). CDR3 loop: CASSMSFYEQYF. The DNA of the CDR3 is TGTGCCAGTAGTATGTCCTTCTACGAGCAGTACTTC. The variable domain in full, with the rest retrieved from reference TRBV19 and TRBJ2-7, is DGGITQSPKYLFRKEGQNVTLSCEQNLNHDAMYWYRQDPGQGLRLIYYSQIVNDFQKGDIAEGYSVSREKKESFPLTVTSAQKNPTAFYLCASSMSFYEQYFGPGTRLTVT.

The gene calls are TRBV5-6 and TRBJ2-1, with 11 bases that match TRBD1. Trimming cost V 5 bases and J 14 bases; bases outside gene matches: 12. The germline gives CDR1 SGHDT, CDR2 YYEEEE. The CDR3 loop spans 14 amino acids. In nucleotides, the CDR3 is TGTGCCAGCAGAGGCCGGGACAGGGGGGAAATTGAGTTCTTC. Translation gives CASRGRDRGEIEFF. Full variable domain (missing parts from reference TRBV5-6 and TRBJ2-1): DAGVTQSPTHLIKTRGQQVTLRCSPKSGHDTVSWYQQALGQGPQFIFQYYEEEERQRGNFPDRFSGHQFPNYSSELNVNALLLGDSALYLCASRGRDRGEIEFFGPGTRLTVL.

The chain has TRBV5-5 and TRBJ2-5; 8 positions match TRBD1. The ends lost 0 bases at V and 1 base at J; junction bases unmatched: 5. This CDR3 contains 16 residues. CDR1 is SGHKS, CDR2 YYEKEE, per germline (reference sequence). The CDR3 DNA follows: TGTGCCAGCAGCTTGGGGGGACAGGTGACCCAAGAGACCCAGTACTTC. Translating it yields CASSLGGQVTQETQYF.

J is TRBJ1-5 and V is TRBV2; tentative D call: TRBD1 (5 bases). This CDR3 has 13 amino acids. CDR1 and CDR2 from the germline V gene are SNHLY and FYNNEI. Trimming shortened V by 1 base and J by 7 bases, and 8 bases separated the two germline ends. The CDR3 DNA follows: TGTGCCAGCAGTGAAGAAGGGGTCCAGCCCCAGCATTTT. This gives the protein CASSEEGVQPQHF.

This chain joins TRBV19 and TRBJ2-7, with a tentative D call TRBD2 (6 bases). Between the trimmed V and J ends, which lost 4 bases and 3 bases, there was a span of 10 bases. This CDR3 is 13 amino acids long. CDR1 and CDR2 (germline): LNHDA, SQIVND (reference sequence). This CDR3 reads CASSTSGDYEQYF. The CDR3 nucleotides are TGTGCCAGTAGTACCTCGGGAGACTACGAGCAGTACTTC. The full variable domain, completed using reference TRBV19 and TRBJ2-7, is DGGITQSPKYLFRKEGQNVTLSCEQNLNHDAMYWYRQDPGQGLRLIYYSQIVNDFQKGDIAEGYSVSREKKESFPLTVTSAQKNPTAFYLCASSTSGDYEQYFGPGTRLTVT.

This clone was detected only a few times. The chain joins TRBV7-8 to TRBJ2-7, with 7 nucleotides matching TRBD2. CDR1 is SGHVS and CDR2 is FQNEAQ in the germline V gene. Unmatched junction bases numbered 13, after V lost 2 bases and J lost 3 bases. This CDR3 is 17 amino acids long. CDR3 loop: CASSLYRGGTVNYEQYF. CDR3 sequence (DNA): TGTGCCAGCAGCTTATATCGCGGGGGTACCGTTAACTACGAGCAGTACTTC.

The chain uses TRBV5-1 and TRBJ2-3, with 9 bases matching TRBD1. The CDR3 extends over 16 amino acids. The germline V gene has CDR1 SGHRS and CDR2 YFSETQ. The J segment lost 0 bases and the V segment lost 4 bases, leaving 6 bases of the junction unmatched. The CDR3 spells CASSPRTGASTDTQYF. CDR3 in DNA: TGCGCCAGCAGCCCAAGGACAGGGGCTAGCACAGATACGCAGTATTTT.

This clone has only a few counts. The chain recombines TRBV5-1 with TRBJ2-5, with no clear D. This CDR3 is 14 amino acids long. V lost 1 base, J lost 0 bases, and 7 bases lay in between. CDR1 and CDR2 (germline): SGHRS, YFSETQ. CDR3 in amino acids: CASSLKQYQETQYF. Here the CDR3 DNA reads TGCGCCAGCAGCTTGAAACAGTACCAAGAGACCCAGTACTTC. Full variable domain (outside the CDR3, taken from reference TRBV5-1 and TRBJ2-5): KAGVTQTPRYLIKTRGQQVTLSCSPISGHRSVSWYQQTPGQGLQFLFEYFSETQRNKGNFPGRFSGRQFSNSRSEMNVSTLELGDSALYLCASSLKQYQETQYFGPGTRLLVL.

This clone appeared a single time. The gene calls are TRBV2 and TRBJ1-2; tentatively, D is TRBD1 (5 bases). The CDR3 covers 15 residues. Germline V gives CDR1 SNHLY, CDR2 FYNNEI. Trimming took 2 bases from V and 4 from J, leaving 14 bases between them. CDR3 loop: CASSEIRGTSYGYTF. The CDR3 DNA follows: TGTGCCAGCAGTGAAATCCGGGGGACGTCCTATGGCTACACCTTC.

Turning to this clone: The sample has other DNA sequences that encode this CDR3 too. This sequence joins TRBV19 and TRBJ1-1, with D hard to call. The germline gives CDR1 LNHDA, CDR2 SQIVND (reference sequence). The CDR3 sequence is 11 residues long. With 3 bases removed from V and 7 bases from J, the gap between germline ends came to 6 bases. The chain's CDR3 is CASSMGGEAFF. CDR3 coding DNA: TGTGCCAGTAGTATGGGAGGTGAAGCTTTCTTT.

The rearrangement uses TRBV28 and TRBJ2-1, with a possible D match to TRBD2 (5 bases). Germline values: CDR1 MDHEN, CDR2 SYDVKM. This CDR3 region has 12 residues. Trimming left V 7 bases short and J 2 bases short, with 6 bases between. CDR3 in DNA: TGTGCCAGCATGACTACCTACAATGAGCAGTTCTTC. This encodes CASMTTYNEQFF.

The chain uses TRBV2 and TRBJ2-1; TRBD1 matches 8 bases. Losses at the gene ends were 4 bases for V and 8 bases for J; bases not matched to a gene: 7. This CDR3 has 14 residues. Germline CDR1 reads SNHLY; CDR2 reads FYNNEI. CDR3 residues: CASSGKTGDDEQFF. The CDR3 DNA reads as TGTGCCAGCAGTGGAAAGACAGGGGACGATGAGCAGTTCTTC.